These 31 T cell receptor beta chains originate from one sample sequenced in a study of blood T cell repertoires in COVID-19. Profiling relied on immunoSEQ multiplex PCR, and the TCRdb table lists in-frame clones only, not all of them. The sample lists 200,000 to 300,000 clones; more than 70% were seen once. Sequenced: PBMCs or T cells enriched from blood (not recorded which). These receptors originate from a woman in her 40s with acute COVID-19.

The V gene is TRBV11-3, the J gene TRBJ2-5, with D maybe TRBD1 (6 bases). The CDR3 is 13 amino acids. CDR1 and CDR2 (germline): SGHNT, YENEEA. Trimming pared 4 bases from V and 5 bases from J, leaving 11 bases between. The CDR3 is CASSSTGSETQYF. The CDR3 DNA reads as TGTGCCAGCAGCTCGACAGGTTCCGAGACCCAGTACTTC. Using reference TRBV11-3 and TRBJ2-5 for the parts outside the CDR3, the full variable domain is EAGVVQSPRYKIIEKKQPVAFWCNPISGHNTLYWYLQNLGQGPELLIRYENEEAVDDSQLPKDRFSAERLKGVDSTLKIQPAELGDSAVYLCASSSTGSETQYFGPGTRLLVL.

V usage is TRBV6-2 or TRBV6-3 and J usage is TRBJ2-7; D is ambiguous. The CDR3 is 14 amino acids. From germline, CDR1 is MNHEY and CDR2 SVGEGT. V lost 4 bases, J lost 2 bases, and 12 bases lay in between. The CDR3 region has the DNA TGTGCCAGCAGTTCCCCTGTGTATACCTACGAGCAGTACGTC. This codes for CASSSPVYTYEQYV.

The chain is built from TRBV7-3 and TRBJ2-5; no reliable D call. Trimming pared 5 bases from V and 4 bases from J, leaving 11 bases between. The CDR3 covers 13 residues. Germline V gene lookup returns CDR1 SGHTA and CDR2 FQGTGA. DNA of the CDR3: TGTGCCAGCAGCATAGGAGTGGGAGAGACCCAGTACTTC. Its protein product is CASSIGVGETQYF. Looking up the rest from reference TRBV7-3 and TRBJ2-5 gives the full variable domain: GAGVSQTPSNKVTEKGKYVELRCDPISGHTALYWYRQSLGQGPEFLIYFQGTGAADDSGLPNDRFFAVRPEGSVSTLKIQRTERGDSAVYLCASSIGVGETQYFGPGTRLLVL.

Here the CDR3 reads CATRVVATEAFF. The CDR3 nucleotides read TGTGCCACCCGGGTGGTGGCCACTGAAGCTTTCTTT. This chain uses TRBV10-3 with TRBJ1-1; D gene ambiguous. The CDR3 spans 12 residues. V dropped 10 bases and J dropped 4 bases, with 13 bases sitting between them. Germline assignment: CDR1 ENHRY and CDR2 SYGVKD.

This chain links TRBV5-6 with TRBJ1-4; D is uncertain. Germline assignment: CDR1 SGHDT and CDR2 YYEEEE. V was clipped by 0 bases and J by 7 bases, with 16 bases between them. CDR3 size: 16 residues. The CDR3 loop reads CASSLVTLKPSEKLFF. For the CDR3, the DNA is TGTGCCAGCAGCTTGGTAACCCTGAAACCGAGTGAAAAACTGTTTTTT.

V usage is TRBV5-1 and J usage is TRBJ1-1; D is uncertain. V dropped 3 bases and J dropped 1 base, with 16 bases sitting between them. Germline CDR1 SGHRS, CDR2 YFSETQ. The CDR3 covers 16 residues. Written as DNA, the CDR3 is TGCGCCAGCAGCTCTCTAGGGTCGAGGGAGAACACTGAAGCTTTCTTT. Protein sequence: CASSSLGSRENTEAFF.

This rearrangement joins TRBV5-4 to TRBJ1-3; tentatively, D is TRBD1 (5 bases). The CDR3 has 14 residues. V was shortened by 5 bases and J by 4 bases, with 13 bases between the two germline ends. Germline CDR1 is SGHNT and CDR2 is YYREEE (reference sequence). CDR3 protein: CASSEGLQGNTIYF. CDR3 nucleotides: TGTGCCAGCAGTGAGGGACTGCAAGGAAACACCATATATTTT.

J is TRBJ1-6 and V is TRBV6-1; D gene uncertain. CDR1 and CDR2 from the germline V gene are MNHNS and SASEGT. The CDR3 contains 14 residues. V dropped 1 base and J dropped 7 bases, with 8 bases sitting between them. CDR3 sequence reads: CASSEVGGNSPLHF. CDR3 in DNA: TGTGCCAGCAGTGAAGTCGGAGGGAATTCACCCCTCCACTTT.

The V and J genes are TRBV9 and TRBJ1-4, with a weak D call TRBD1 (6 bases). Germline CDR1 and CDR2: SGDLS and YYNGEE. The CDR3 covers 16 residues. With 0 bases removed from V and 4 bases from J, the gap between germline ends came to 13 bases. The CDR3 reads CASSVGQGLSNEKLFF. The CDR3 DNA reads TGTGCCAGCAGCGTAGGTCAGGGGCTAAGTAATGAAAAACTGTTTTTT.

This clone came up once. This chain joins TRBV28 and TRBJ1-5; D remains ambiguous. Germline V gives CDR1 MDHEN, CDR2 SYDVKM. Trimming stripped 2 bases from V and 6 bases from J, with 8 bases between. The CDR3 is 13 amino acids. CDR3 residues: CASSLEGSQPQHF. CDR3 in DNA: TGTGCCAGCAGTTTAGAGGGTAGTCAGCCCCAGCATTTT.

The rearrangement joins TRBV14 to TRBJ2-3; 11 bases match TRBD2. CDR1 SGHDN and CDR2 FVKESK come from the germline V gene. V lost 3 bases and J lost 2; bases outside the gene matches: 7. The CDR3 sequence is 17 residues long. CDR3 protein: CASSQGLTSGNTDTQYF. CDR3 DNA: TGTGCCAGCAGCCAGGGGCTGACTAGCGGGAACACAGATACGCAGTATTTT.

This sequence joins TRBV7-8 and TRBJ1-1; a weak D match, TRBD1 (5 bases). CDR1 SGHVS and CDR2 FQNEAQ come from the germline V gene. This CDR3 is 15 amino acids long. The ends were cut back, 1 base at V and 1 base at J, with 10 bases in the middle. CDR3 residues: CASSLVLGENTEAFF. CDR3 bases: TGTGCCAGCAGCTTAGTCTTAGGGGAGAACACTGAAGCTTTCTTT.

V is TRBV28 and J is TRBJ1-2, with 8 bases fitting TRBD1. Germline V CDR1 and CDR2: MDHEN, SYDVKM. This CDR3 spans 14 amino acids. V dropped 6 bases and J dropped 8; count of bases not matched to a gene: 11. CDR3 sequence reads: CASSPADRGTGYTF. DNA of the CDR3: TGTGCCAGCAGCCCTGCCGACAGGGGTACAGGCTACACCTTC.

The CDR3 here is CATSITRRNEQFF. The DNA for the CDR3 is TGTGCCACCAGCATAACCCGGAGAAATGAGCAGTTCTTC. The chain combines TRBV15 with TRBJ2-1; D ambiguous. The CDR3 covers 13 residues. Germline V gene sequence: CDR1 LNHNV, CDR2 YYDKDF (reference sequence). V dropped 4 bases and J dropped 7 bases, with 11 bases sitting between them.

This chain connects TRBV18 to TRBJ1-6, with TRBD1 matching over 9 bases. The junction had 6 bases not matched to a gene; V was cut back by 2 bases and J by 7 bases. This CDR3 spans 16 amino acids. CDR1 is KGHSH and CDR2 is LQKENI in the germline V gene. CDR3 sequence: CASSPEGQGGNSPLHF. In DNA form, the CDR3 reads TGTGCCAGCTCACCAGAGGGACAGGGTGGAAATTCACCCCTCCACTTT.

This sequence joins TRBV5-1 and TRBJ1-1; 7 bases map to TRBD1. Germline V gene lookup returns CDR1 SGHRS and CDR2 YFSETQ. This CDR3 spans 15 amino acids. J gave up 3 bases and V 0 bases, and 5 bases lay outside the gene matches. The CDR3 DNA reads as TGCGCCAGCAGCTTGGAACAGGGGTGGGACACTGAAGCTTTCTTT. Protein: CASSLEQGWDTEAFF. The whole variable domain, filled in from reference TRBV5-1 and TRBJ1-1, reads KAGVTQTPRYLIKTRGQQVTLSCSPISGHRSVSWYQQTPGQGLQFLFEYFSETQRNKGNFPGRFSGRQFSNSRSEMNVSTLELGDSALYLCASSLEQGWDTEAFFGQGTRLTVV.

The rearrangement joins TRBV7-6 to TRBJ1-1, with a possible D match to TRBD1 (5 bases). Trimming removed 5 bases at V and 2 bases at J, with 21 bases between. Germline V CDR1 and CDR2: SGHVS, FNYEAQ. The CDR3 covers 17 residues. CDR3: CASSPESRGVTNTEAFF. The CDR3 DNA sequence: TGTGCCAGCAGCCCCGAGTCTCGGGGGGTGACTAACACTGAAGCTTTCTTT. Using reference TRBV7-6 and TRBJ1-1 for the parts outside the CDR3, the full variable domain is GAGVSQSPRYKVTKRGQDVALRCDPISGHVSLYWYRQALGQGPEFLTYFNYEAQQDKSGLPNDRFSAERPEGSISTLTIQRTEQRDSAMYRCASSPESRGVTNTEAFFGQGTRLTVV.

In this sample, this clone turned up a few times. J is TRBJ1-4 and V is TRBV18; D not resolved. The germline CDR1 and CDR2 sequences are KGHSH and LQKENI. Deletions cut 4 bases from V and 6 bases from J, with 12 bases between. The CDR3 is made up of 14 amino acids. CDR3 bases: TGTGCCAGCTCACAGAGGGATGGAGATGAAAAACTGTTTTTT. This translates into CASSQRDGDEKLFF.

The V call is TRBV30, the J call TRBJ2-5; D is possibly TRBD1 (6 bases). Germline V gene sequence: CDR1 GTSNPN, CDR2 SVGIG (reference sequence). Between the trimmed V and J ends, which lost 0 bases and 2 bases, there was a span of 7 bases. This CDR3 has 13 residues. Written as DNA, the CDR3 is TGTGCCTGGAGTGTAGGGACACAAGAGACCCAGTACTTC. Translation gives CAWSVGTQETQYF. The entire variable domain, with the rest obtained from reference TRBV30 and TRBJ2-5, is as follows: SQTIHQWPATLVQPVGSPLSLECTVEGTSNPNLYWYRQAAGRGLQLLFYSVGIGQISSEVPQNLSASRPQDRQFILSSKKLLLSDSGFYLCAWSVGTQETQYFGPGTRLLVL.

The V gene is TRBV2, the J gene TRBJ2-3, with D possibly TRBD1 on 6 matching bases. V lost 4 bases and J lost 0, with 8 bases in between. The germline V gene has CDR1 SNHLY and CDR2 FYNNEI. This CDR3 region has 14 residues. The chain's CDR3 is CASSGTDSTDTQYF. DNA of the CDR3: TGTGCCAGCAGTGGGACAGATAGCACAGATACGCAGTATTTT.

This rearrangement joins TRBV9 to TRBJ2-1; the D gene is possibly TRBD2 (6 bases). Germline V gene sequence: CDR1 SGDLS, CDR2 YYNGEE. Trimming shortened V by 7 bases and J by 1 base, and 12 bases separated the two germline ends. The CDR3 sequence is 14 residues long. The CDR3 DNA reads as TGTGCCAGCGGAGCAAGCGGGTCCTACAATGAGCAGTTCTTC. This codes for CASGASGSYNEQFF.

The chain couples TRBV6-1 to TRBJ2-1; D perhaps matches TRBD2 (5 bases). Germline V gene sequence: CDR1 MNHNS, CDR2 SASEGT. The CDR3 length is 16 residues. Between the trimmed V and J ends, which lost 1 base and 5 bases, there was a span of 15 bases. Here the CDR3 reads CASSEGGASFHNEQFF. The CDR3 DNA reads TGTGCCAGCAGTGAAGGGGGAGCTAGTTTTCACAATGAGCAGTTCTTC.

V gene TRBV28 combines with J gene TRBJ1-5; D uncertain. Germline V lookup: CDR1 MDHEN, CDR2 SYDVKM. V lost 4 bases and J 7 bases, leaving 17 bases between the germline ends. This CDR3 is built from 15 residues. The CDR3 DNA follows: TGTGCCAGCAGTTCCCCTAGCTGGGTCGCCCAGCCCCAGCATTTT. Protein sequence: CASSSPSWVAQPQHF.

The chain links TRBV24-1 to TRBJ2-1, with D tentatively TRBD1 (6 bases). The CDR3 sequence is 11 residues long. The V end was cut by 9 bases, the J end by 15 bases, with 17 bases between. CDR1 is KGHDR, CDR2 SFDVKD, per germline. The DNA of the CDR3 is TGTGCCACCGGCGTACAGGGTTTCGTGTTCTTC. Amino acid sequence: CATGVQGFVFF.

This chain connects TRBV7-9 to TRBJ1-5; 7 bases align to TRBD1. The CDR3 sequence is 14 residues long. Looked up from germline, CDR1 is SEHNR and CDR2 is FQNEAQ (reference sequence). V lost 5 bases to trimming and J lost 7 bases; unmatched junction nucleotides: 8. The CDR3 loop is CASSLSGTVQPQHF. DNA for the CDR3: TGTGCCAGCAGCCTTAGTGGGACAGTACAGCCCCAGCATTTT.

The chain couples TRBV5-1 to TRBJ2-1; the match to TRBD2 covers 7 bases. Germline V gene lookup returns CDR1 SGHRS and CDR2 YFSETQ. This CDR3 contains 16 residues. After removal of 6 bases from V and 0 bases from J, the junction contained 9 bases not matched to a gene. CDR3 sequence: CASTNPSGNSYNEQFF. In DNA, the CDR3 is TGCGCCAGCACAAATCCTAGCGGAAACTCCTACAATGAGCAGTTCTTC.

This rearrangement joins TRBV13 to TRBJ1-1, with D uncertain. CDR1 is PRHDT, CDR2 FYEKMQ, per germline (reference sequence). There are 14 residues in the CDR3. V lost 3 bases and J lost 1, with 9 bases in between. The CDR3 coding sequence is TGTGCCAGCAGCTTTAGGCAGGCGAACACTGAAGCTTTCTTT. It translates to CASSFRQANTEAFF.

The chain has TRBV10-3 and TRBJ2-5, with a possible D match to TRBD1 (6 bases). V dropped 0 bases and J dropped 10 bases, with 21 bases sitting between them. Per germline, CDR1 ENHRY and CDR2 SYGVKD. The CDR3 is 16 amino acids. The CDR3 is CAISESMVGQGKDQYF. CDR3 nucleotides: TGTGCCATCAGTGAGTCTATGGTGGGGCAGGGGAAGGACCAGTACTTC.

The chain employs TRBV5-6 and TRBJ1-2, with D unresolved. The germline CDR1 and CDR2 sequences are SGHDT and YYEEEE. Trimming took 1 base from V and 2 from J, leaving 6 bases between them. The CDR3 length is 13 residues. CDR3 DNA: TGTGCCAGCAGCTTGACAGAGAACTATGGCTACACCTTC. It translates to CASSLTENYGYTF. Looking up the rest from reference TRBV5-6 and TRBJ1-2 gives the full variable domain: DAGVTQSPTHLIKTRGQQVTLRCSPKSGHDTVSWYQQALGQGPQFIFQYYEEEERQRGNFPDRFSGHQFPNYSSELNVNALLLGDSALYLCASSLTENYGYTFGSGTRLTVV.

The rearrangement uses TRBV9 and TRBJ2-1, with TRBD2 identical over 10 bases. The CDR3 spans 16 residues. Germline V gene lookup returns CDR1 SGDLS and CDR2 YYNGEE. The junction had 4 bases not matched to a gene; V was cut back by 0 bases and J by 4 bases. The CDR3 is CASSVVGAGGYNEQFF. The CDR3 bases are TGTGCCAGCAGCGTAGTTGGAGCGGGAGGGTACAATGAGCAGTTCTTC.

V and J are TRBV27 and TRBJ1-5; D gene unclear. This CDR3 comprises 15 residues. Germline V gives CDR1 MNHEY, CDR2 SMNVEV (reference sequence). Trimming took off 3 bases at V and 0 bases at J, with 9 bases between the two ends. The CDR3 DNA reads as TGTGCCAGCAGTTTGTACAGCCCTAGCAATCAGCCCCAGCATTTT. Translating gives CASSLYSPSNQPQHF.